The next 27 T cell receptor beta chains were all read from a single sample in a study of blood T cell repertoires in COVID-19. Assay used: immunoSEQ multiplex PCR; TCRdb lists only in-frame clones, some missing. Of 250,000 to 350,000 clones in the sample, roughly 90% are singletons; the top ten hold around 0.9%. Sequencing was performed on PBMCs or T cells enriched from blood (not recorded which). These receptor sequences come from a woman in her 30s who had recovered from COVID-19.

This rearrangement joins TRBV28 to TRBJ2-3, with 9 bases aligning to TRBD1. CDR1 and CDR2 from the germline V gene are MDHEN and SYDVKM. The CDR3 covers 16 residues. V lost 7 bases and J lost 3; bases outside the gene matches: 11. The CDR3 nucleotides read TGTGCCAGCACCCTGGCGGGACAGGGTTTGACAGATACGCAGTATTTT. Translating gives CASTLAGQGLTDTQYF.

This clone has just one count. V is TRBV5-1 and J is TRBJ1-5, with 9 bases matching TRBD1. Trimming cost V 1 base and J 6 bases; bases outside gene matches: 8. Germline loops: CDR1 SGHRS, CDR2 YFSETQ. The CDR3 spans 16 residues. In DNA form, the CDR3 reads TGCGCCAGCAGCTTGTCGGGACAGGGAAGTGGTCAGCCCCAGCATTTT. Protein: CASSLSGQGSGQPQHF.

There are a few counts of this clone. This chain uses TRBV4-1 with TRBJ2-1, with 11 bases matching TRBD1. Germline CDR1 MGHRA, CDR2 YSYEKL. V was clipped by 3 bases and J by 7 bases; unmatched bases: 14. This CDR3 spans 18 amino acids. The CDR3: CASSHPPRGTGGVNEQFF. In DNA form, the CDR3 reads TGCGCCAGCAGCCACCCCCCCCGCGGGACAGGGGGAGTTAATGAGCAGTTCTTC.

The chain recombines TRBV2 with TRBJ1-2; the D is unclear. Per germline, CDR1 SNHLY and CDR2 FYNNEI. Between the trimmed V and J ends, which lost 8 bases and 7 bases, there was a span of 11 bases. The CDR3 contains 11 residues. The CDR3 region is CASLVESGYTF. For the CDR3, the DNA is TGTGCCAGCCTTGTGGAGTCTGGCTACACCTTC.

CDR3 DNA: TGTGCCAGCAGTTCCCTAAGCATCCGGGAGCTGTTTTTT. It yields the protein CASSSLSIRELFF. J is TRBJ2-2 and V is TRBV27; D call uncertain. Trimming shortened V by 4 bases and J by 9 bases, and 12 bases separated the two germline ends. CDR1 is MNHEY and CDR2 is SMNVEV in the germline V gene (reference sequence). This CDR3 is 13 amino acids long.

V and J are TRBV5-1 and TRBJ2-2; 10 nucleotides match TRBD2. V shed 6 bases and J 3 bases; nucleotides not matched to a gene: 8. This CDR3 has 16 amino acids. The germline V gene encodes CDR1 SGHRS and CDR2 YFSETQ. The CDR3 loop reads CASKGLAGVDTGELFF. The CDR3 nucleotides read TGCGCCAGCAAGGGTCTAGCGGGAGTCGACACCGGGGAGCTGTTTTTT.

This clone was found a few times. This chain joins TRBV2 and TRBJ2-7, with D maybe TRBD1 (6 bases). V lost 5 bases, J lost 3 bases, and 11 bases lay in between. Germline values: CDR1 SNHLY, CDR2 FYNNEI. The CDR3 length is 13 residues. The CDR3 bases are TGTGCCAGCAGTAACAGACAGGACTACGAGCAGTACTTC. Its translation: CASSNRQDYEQYF.

The J gene is TRBJ1-2, the V gene TRBV6-5; 8 nucleotides match TRBD1. The CDR3 extends over 14 amino acids. Germline loops: CDR1 MNHEY, CDR2 SVGAGI. After removal of 6 bases from V and 8 bases from J, the junction contained 11 bases not matched to a gene. The CDR3 sequence is CASRKDREVKGYTF. The CDR3, as DNA: TGTGCCAGCAGGAAGGACAGGGAGGTTAAGGGCTACACCTTC.

The rearrangement links TRBV5-4 to TRBJ1-1; maybe TRBD1 (5 bases). V gave up 4 bases and J gave up 1 base, with 8 bases separating them. The length of the CDR3 is 13 residues. In germline, CDR1 is SGHNT, CDR2 YYREEE (reference sequence). The CDR3 here is CASSRQQNTEAFF. CDR3 in DNA: TGTGCCAGCAGCAGACAGCAGAACACTGAAGCTTTCTTT.

The V call is TRBV18, the J call TRBJ2-5, with D perhaps matching TRBD2 (7 bases). The V end lost 0 bases, the J end lost 4 bases, and 12 bases lay between the germline ends. The CDR3 length is 15 residues. Germline V gene sequence: CDR1 KGHSH, CDR2 LQKENI. CDR3 sequence: CASSPPGRGGETQYF. CDR3 sequence (DNA): TGTGCCAGCTCACCACCGGGAAGGGGGGGAGAGACCCAGTACTTC.

The rearrangement uses TRBV7-9 and TRBJ1-1, with D possibly being TRBD1 (5 bases). Trimming stripped 3 bases from V and 1 base from J, with 12 bases between. Germline loops: CDR1 SEHNR, CDR2 FQNEAQ (reference sequence). CDR3 length: 15 residues. The CDR3 protein is CASSFSGSANTEAFF. The CDR3 DNA is TGTGCCAGCAGCTTCTCAGGGTCTGCGAACACTGAAGCTTTCTTT.

The chain combines TRBV29-1 with TRBJ2-1, with 8 bases that match TRBD1. V dropped 4 bases and J dropped 3; count of bases not matched to a gene: 5. CDR3 length: 14 residues. Germline assignment: CDR1 SQVTM and CDR2 ANQGSEA. The CDR3 sequence is CSVATGAIYNEQFF. The CDR3 nucleotides read TGCAGCGTTGCGACAGGGGCAATCTACAATGAGCAGTTCTTC.

The chain uses TRBV7-2 and TRBJ2-3; D possibly corresponds to TRBD2 (5 bases). CDR1 is SGHTA, CDR2 FQGNSA, per germline. V was pared by 5 bases and J by 7 bases, with 16 bases between. This CDR3 comprises 14 residues. The DNA for the CDR3 is TGTGCCAGCAGCCCTAGTCCTGCGGGCCATACGCAGTATTTT. Protein: CASSPSPAGHTQYF.

On this clone itself: Other DNA sequences within the sample encode an identical CDR3. The chain recombines TRBV7-9 with TRBJ2-7; D ambiguous. The length of the CDR3 is 12 residues. The V gene lost 5 bases and the J gene lost 4 bases, with 9 bases spanning the gap. In germline, CDR1 is SEHNR, CDR2 FQNEAQ (reference sequence). The CDR3 is CASSLGAYEQYF. CDR3 DNA: TGTGCCAGCAGCCTAGGCGCTTACGAGCAGTACTTC.

There are a few counts of this clone. This same CDR3 is encoded by further DNA sequences in the sample. The rearrangement joins TRBV5-1 to TRBJ2-3, with no clear D. This CDR3 has 14 amino acids. CDR1 is SGHRS, CDR2 YFSETQ, per germline. Trimming took off 0 bases at V and 2 bases at J, with 7 bases between the two ends. DNA of the CDR3: TGCGCCAGCAGCTTGGACAGAAACACAGATACGCAGTATTTT. Amino acids: CASSLDRNTDTQYF.

Concerning this clone itself: At the DNA level, this CDR3 is encoded by other sequences in the same sample as well. The chain has TRBV5-6 and TRBJ1-1; 11 positions agree with TRBD1. Germline CDR1 and CDR2: SGHDT and YYEEEE. With V trimmed by 4 bases and J by 4 bases, 3 bases remained unmatched. This CDR3 comprises 14 residues. CDR3: CASSLGTGGTEAFF. The CDR3, as DNA: TGTGCCAGCAGCCTTGGGACAGGGGGCACTGAAGCTTTCTTT.

The chain joins TRBV23-1 to TRBJ1-5, with D unresolved. TRBV23-1 is designated an ORF whose function remains uncertain. The CDR3 length is 17 residues. The V gene lost 2 bases and the J gene lost 2 bases, with 16 bases spanning the gap. CDR3 in DNA: TGCGCCAGCAGTCAACCGGTCCAAAACCAATGCAATCAGCCCCAGCATTTT. It encodes CASSQPVQNQCNQPQHF.

This chain connects TRBV7-2 to TRBJ2-3; unclear D gene. Germline V CDR1 and CDR2: SGHTA, FQGNSA. CDR3 length equals 15 residues. The ends were cut back, 6 bases at V and 0 bases at J, with 13 bases in the middle. In DNA form, the CDR3 reads TGTGCCAGCAGTCAGCAGGTAACAAGCACAGATACGCAGTATTTT. It translates to CASSQQVTSTDTQYF.

V and J are TRBV3-1 (or the pseudogene TRBV3-2) and TRBJ2-7; 8 bases map to TRBD1. J was trimmed by 3 bases and V by 0 bases; bases with no gene match: 4. This CDR3 comprises 15 residues. CDR1 LGHDT and CDR2 YNNKEL come from the germline V gene (reference sequence). In DNA, the CDR3 is TGTGCCAGCAGCCAAGAACGGGACAGGTTCTACGAGCAGTACTTC. It codes for CASSQERDRFYEQYF.

The rearrangement joins TRBV28 to TRBJ1-2; 10 nucleotides line up with TRBD1. This CDR3 spans 15 amino acids. The germline gives CDR1 MDHEN, CDR2 SYDVKM. The V and J ends lost 5 bases and 4 bases, in that order; junction bases with no gene match: 7. CDR3 residues: CASSGRQGAGYGYTF. CDR3 DNA sequence: TGTGCCAGCAGTGGTCGACAGGGGGCCGGCTATGGCTACACCTTC.

The J gene is TRBJ1-5, the V gene TRBV7-9, with a weak D call TRBD1 (6 bases). The germline V gene encodes CDR1 SEHNR and CDR2 FQNEAQ (reference sequence). V was pared by 10 bases and J by 8 bases, with 15 bases between. This CDR3 is 12 amino acids long. CDR3 nucleotide sequence: TGTGCCACATCACAGGGTAGGGAGCCCCAGCATTTT. Amino acids: CATSQGREPQHF.

The chain joins TRBV12-5 to TRBJ2-1; D might be TRBD1 (6 bases). The ends were cut back, 3 bases at V and 0 bases at J, with 21 bases in the middle. The germline V gene has CDR1 LGHNT and CDR2 FRNRAP. The CDR3 length is 19 residues. The CDR3 DNA follows: TGTGCTAGTGGTTTATCGGCAGGGGCCCTTGCGTACTCCTACAATGAGCAGTTCTTC. It encodes CASGLSAGALAYSYNEQFF.

This chain links TRBV19 with TRBJ1-1, with unresolved D. This CDR3 has 15 amino acids. Between the trimmed V and J ends, which lost 5 bases and 0 bases, there was a span of 13 bases. Germline-derived CDR1 and CDR2 are LNHDA and SQIVND (reference sequence). The DNA of the CDR3 is TGTGCCAGTAGTCCCCCGAGAGTCATGAACACTGAAGCTTTCTTT. Residues: CASSPPRVMNTEAFF.

The chain links TRBV5-8 to TRBJ1-1; 10 bases are shared with TRBD1. Germline V gene lookup returns CDR1 SGHTS and CDR2 YDEGEE. With 4 bases clipped from V and 4 bases from J, the junction kept 16 bases outside the gene matches. This CDR3 has 18 residues. Here the CDR3 reads CASSPAPDRGVWGTEAFF. The CDR3 DNA follows: TGTGCCAGCAGCCCGGCCCCGGACAGGGGGGTTTGGGGCACTGAAGCTTTCTTT. Using reference TRBV5-8 and TRBJ1-1 for the parts outside the CDR3, the full variable domain is EAGVTQSPTHLIKTRGQQATLRCSPISGHTSVYWYQQALGLGLQFLLWYDEGEERNRGNFPPRFSGRQFPNYSSELNVNALELEDSALYLCASSPAPDRGVWGTEAFFGQGTRLTVV.

The CDR3: CASSLPPWRELFNEQFF. CDR3 sequence (DNA): TGTGCCAGCAGTTTACCCCCTTGGCGGGAGCTTTTCAATGAGCAGTTCTTC. V gene TRBV28 combines with J gene TRBJ2-1, with 7 bases lining up with TRBD2. This CDR3 is 17 amino acids long. Per germline, CDR1 MDHEN and CDR2 SYDVKM. V gave up 2 bases and J gave up 6 bases; unmatched junction bases: 13.

J is TRBJ1-3 and V is TRBV10-3; TRBD1 is a possible D gene (6 bases). The CDR3 contains 16 residues. The germline CDR1 and CDR2 sequences are ENHRY and SYGVKD. Trimming took 2 bases from V and 3 from J, leaving 14 bases between them. In DNA form, the CDR3 reads TGTGCCATCAGTGAGACCAGACAGGTCGGTGGAAACACCATATATTTT. The encoded protein is CAISETRQVGGNTIYF.

This clone was picked up one time. The chain has TRBV9 and TRBJ2-1, with D possibly matching TRBD2 (5 bases). The CDR3 spans 16 residues. Germline values: CDR1 SGDLS, CDR2 YYNGEE. The V and J ends lost 3 bases and 0 bases respectively, with 13 bases between them. DNA of the CDR3: TGTGCCAGCAGCGCCCTACTTGGGAGCTCCTACAATGAGCAGTTCTTC. Its protein is CASSALLGSSYNEQFF.